This TCR beta chain came from a study of blood T cell repertoires in COVID-19. Participants came from about two dozen US areas, aged roughly 18 to 89 years. Participant-given clinical history determined each cohort assignment. The V end was cut by 2 bases, the J end by 5 bases, with 10 bases between. CDR1 is SGHTA, CDR2 FQGTGA, per germline. CDR3 size: 15 residues. In the original analysis: Estimation of nucleated cell counts was performed using reference gene primer amplification. Repertoires were generated with immunoSEQ multiplex PCR, while TCRdb's copy carries only in-frame clones and drops some. The DNA gave D and trimming, while V, J and clone size come from that table. The sample includes around 290,000 clones, 88% seen only once; the top ten take approximately 2%.

This clonotype was obtained from a woman in her fifties or sixties in a cohort exposed to, infected with or recovered from COVID-19 (not recorded which). The J gene is TRBJ1-6, the V gene TRBV7-3, with a possible D match to TRBD1 (5 bases). The sample was PBMCs or T cells enriched from blood (not recorded which). For the CDR3, the DNA is TGTGCCAGCAGCTTAGCCGGGGGAAATAATTCACCCCTCCACTTT. As protein: CASSLAGGNNSPLHF.